These 26 T cell receptor beta chains share one sample of origin, sequenced in a study of shared clonotypes between healthy human individuals. Generated by immunoSEQ multiplex PCR, the TCRdb table keeps only in-frame clones and is missing some. Of 2 million to 3 million clones in the sample, over 85% were seen once. The specimen was naive CD4+ T cells from PBMCs. The subset: CD45RA+ positively selected. The receptors come from a man aged 18-30 years in good health. Some clones in this sample may be carry-over from other donors' samples.

V and J are TRBV29-1 and TRBJ2-5; no clear D. The J call is uncertain, as TRBJ2-7 better fits the DNA end. CDR1 and CDR2 (germline): SQVTM, ANQGSEA. This CDR3 region has 15 residues. This CDR3 reads CSGAASLDTTYEQYF. CDR3 nucleotides: TGCAGCGGCGCGGCTTCCCTCGACACCACCTACGAGCAGTACTTC.

Details on this clone: Additional DNA sequences in this sample encode the identical CDR3. This chain joins TRBV28 and TRBJ2-2, with no clear D. Per germline, CDR1 MDHEN and CDR2 SYDVKM. The CDR3 runs 13 residues. V dropped 2 bases and J dropped 6 bases, with 7 bases sitting between them. In DNA form, the CDR3 reads TGTGCCAGCAGTTTAGTTGGGGCCGGGGAGCTGTTTTTT. Its protein is CASSLVGAGELFF. The full variable domain, completed using reference TRBV28 and TRBJ2-2, is DVKVTQSSRYLVKRTGEKVFLECVQDMDHENMFWYRQDPGLGLRLIYFSYDVKMKEKGDIPEGYSVSREKKERFSLILESASTNQTSMYLCASSLVGAGELFFGEGSRLTVL.

This chain links TRBV7-2 with TRBJ2-5, with 10 bases identical to TRBD2. Germline V lookup: CDR1 SGHTA, CDR2 FQGNSA. The CDR3 length is 16 residues. With 5 bases clipped from V and 7 bases from J, the junction kept 13 bases outside the gene matches. The CDR3 loop reads CASSRRKREGSGTQYF. The CDR3 region has the DNA TGTGCCAGCAGCCGGAGAAAGCGGGAGGGCTCGGGGACCCAGTACTTC.

The V gene is TRBV2, the J gene TRBJ2-5; maybe TRBD2 (6 bases). V was shortened by 1 base and J by 4 bases, with 13 bases between the two germline ends. CDR3 length equals 15 residues. CDR1 SNHLY and CDR2 FYNNEI come from the germline V gene. CDR3 sequence: CASSEGGGERETQYF. The CDR3, as DNA: TGTGCCAGCAGTGAAGGCGGCGGGGAACGAGAGACCCAGTACTTC.

This sequence joins TRBV28 and TRBJ1-2, with 8 bases that match TRBD1. CDR3 length: 14 amino acids. With 6 bases clipped from V and 6 bases from J, the junction kept 9 bases outside the gene matches. From germline, CDR1 is MDHEN and CDR2 SYDVKM. The CDR3 nucleotides read TGTGCCAGCAGCCGACAGGGGAGGATCCATGGCTACACCTTC. This sequence encodes CASSRQGRIHGYTF.

This clone has a single count. The chain employs TRBV7-2 and TRBJ2-5, with TRBD2 matching over 7 bases. CDR1 is SGHTA and CDR2 is FQGNSA in the germline V gene. CDR3 length equals 14 residues. With 4 bases clipped from V and 7 bases from J, the junction kept 9 bases outside the gene matches. CDR3 protein: CASSSGAGAGTQYF. CDR3 DNA sequence: TGTGCCAGCAGCTCCGGCGCGGGAGCGGGGACCCAGTACTTC.

This clone was observed a single time. The J gene is TRBJ2-3, the V gene TRBV7-8; 13 nucleotides match TRBD2. J gave up 8 bases and V 11 bases, and 10 bases lay outside the gene matches. Per the germline V gene, CDR1 is SGHVS and CDR2 is FQNEAQ. The CDR3 extends over 14 amino acids. The CDR3 is CAVGLAGVGGTQYF. The CDR3, as DNA: TGTGCCGTCGGACTAGCGGGAGTTGGCGGTACGCAGTATTTT.

This sequence joins TRBV14 and TRBJ1-2, with 11 bases aligning to TRBD1. J was trimmed by 7 bases and V by 2 bases; bases with no gene match: 3. Per germline, CDR1 SGHDN and CDR2 FVKESK. The CDR3 contains 14 residues. The CDR3 protein is CASSQRTGGGGYTF. The CDR3 region has the DNA TGTGCCAGCAGCCAAAGGACAGGGGGCGGTGGCTACACCTTC.

The chain links TRBV11-3 to TRBJ2-5; 7 nucleotides agree with TRBD1. Germline CDR1 is SGHNT and CDR2 is YENEEA. The CDR3 is made up of 15 amino acids. V lost 1 base to trimming and J lost 1 base; unmatched junction nucleotides: 3. The CDR3 region is CASSLGGQFQETQYF. The CDR3 bases are TGTGCCAGCAGCTTAGGGGGACAGTTCCAAGAGACCCAGTACTTC.

On this clone itself: Other DNA sequences in this sample translate to the same CDR3. The DNA of the CDR3 is TGTGCCAGCAGCGTACAGGGGACTTACAATGAGCAGTTCTTC. It specifies CASSVQGTYNEQFF. V and J are TRBV9 and TRBJ2-1; the D gene could be TRBD1 or TRBD2 (6 bases each). CDR3 length: 14 amino acids. Trimming removed 1 base at V and 4 bases at J, with 9 bases between. Germline V gene lookup returns CDR1 SGDLS and CDR2 YYNGEE.

The DNA for the CDR3 is TGCGCCAGCAGCCCCAACGCTCAGGGGGGCACCGGGGAGCTGTTTTTT. This codes for CASSPNAQGGTGELFF. The rearrangement joins TRBV5-1 to TRBJ2-2, with D possibly matching TRBD1 (7 bases). The CDR3 extends over 16 amino acids. Looked up from germline, CDR1 is SGHRS and CDR2 is YFSETQ. V dropped 4 bases and J dropped 4 bases, with 17 bases sitting between them.

The chain couples TRBV27 to TRBJ1-6; D unresolved. This CDR3 has 17 residues. Germline loops: CDR1 MNHEY, CDR2 SMNVEV (reference sequence). V lost 4 bases and J lost 7, with 20 bases in between. The CDR3 sequence is CASSSRIQRAVNSPLHF. In DNA form, the CDR3 reads TGTGCCAGCAGTTCAAGAATTCAGAGGGCGGTCAATTCACCCCTCCACTTT.

The chain uses TRBV7-3 and TRBJ2-5, with no clear D. The CDR3 loop spans 13 amino acids. Germline V gene lookup returns CDR1 SGHTA and CDR2 FQGTGA. The germline V and J ends were trimmed by 5 bases and 1 base, with 8 bases remaining between them. CDR3 protein: CASSVRSQETQYF. The CDR3 DNA follows: TGTGCCAGCAGCGTACGCAGCCAAGAGACCCAGTACTTC.

The chain is built from TRBV27 and TRBJ2-6; 9 nucleotides align to TRBD1. The CDR3 runs to 18 residues. The junction had 8 bases not matched to a gene; V was cut back by 5 bases and J by 0 bases. In germline, CDR1 is MNHEY, CDR2 SMNVEV (reference sequence). This CDR3 is CASSPRTGVRSGANVLTF. CDR3 nucleotide sequence: TGTGCCAGCAGTCCGCGGACAGGGGTCCGCTCTGGGGCCAACGTCCTGACTTTC. The full variable domain, rest sourced from reference TRBV27 and TRBJ2-6, is EAQVTQNPRYLITVTGKKLTVTCSQNMNHEYMSWYRQDPGLGLRQIYYSMNVEVTDKGDVPEGYKVSRKEKRNFPLILESPSPNQTSLYFCASSPRTGVRSGANVLTFGAGSRLTVL.

The V call is TRBV27, the J call TRBJ1-2, with 7 bases matching TRBD1. The length of the CDR3 is 16 residues. V shed 6 bases, J shed 4 bases, and the junction held 14 bases outside the gene matches. Per germline, CDR1 MNHEY and CDR2 SMNVEV (reference sequence). The CDR3 region has the DNA TGTGCCAGCAGCTCCGGGACAGCAGGAGCAGTCTATGGCTACACCTTC. The encoded protein is CASSSGTAGAVYGYTF.

This sequence joins TRBV5-1 and TRBJ2-7, with D tentatively TRBD1 or TRBD2 (5 bases each). There are 15 residues in the CDR3. Between the trimmed V and J ends, which lost 4 bases and 2 bases, there was a span of 16 bases. Germline CDR1 reads SGHRS; CDR2 reads YFSETQ. The CDR3 is CASSITGTVTYEQYF. CDR3 nucleotide sequence: TGCGCCAGCAGCATCACCGGGACGGTTACCTACGAGCAGTACTTC.

The chain has TRBV18 and TRBJ2-2; D uncertain. The ends were cut back, 3 bases at V and 6 bases at J, with 5 bases in the middle. The CDR3 sequence is 12 residues long. Per germline, CDR1 KGHSH and CDR2 LQKENI. In nucleotides, the CDR3 is TGTGCCAGCTCACCCGACGCCGGGGAGCTGTTTTTT. Translation gives CASSPDAGELFF.

The chain combines TRBV7-3 with TRBJ2-3; D perhaps matches TRBD2 (6 bases). Looked up from germline, CDR1 is SGHTA and CDR2 is FQGTGA. The CDR3 loop spans 15 amino acids. V was pared by 2 bases and J by 3 bases, with 12 bases between. The CDR3: CASSLWGGLTDTQYF. CDR3 DNA: TGTGCCAGCAGCTTATGGGGAGGTCTAACAGATACGCAGTATTTT.

The chain recombines TRBV4-1 with TRBJ1-2, with 10 bases aligning to TRBD1. V was clipped by 8 bases and J by 5 bases; unmatched bases: 11. This CDR3 is built from 15 residues. Looked up from germline, CDR1 is MGHRA and CDR2 is YSYEKL. CDR3 nucleotide sequence: TGCGCCAGCTCCTCCCGGGACAGGGGCGGATATGGCTACACCTTC. Translated: CASSSRDRGGYGYTF.

The V and J genes are TRBV6-6 and TRBJ1-5, with 8 positions matching TRBD1. The CDR3 length is 15 residues. From germline, CDR1 is MNHNY and CDR2 SVGAGI (reference sequence). V lost 5 bases, J lost 3 bases, and 6 bases stayed unmatched. CDR3 DNA sequence: TGTGCCAGCAGTGCCCGACAGGGGCCCAATCAGCCCCAGCATTTT. Residues: CASSARQGPNQPQHF.

The chain links TRBV10-3 to TRBJ2-1; weak D call: TRBD2 (7 bases). V dropped 4 bases and J dropped 9 bases, with 10 bases sitting between them. The CDR3 has 12 amino acids. The germline gives CDR1 ENHRY, CDR2 SYGVKD. CDR3 DNA: TGTGCCATCAGTGTAGGGGGGGTTGAGCAGTTCTTC. Its translation: CAISVGGVEQFF.

The chain employs TRBV6-1 and TRBJ1-2; D gene ambiguous. The CDR3 is 14 amino acids. With 2 bases removed from V and 2 bases from J, the gap between germline ends came to 9 bases. Germline CDR1 reads MNHNS; CDR2 reads SASEGT. CDR3 region: CASSELRENYGYTF. The CDR3 DNA reads TGTGCCAGCAGTGAACTACGCGAAAACTATGGCTACACCTTC.

The chain joins TRBV5-1 to TRBJ1-5, with D possibly matching TRBD1 (6 bases). Deletions cut 0 bases from V and 10 bases from J, with 14 bases between. Looked up from germline, CDR1 is SGHRS and CDR2 is YFSETQ. The CDR3 is made up of 14 amino acids. The CDR3 DNA reads as TGCGCCAGCAGCTTGGGTGGAGGGGGGGAACCCCAGCATTTT. Translating it yields CASSLGGGGEPQHF.

The chain couples TRBV27 to TRBJ2-1, with D possibly matching TRBD2 (6 bases). Germline lookup yields CDR1 MNHEY and CDR2 SMNVEV (reference sequence). The CDR3 length is 16 residues. V was cut by 5 bases and J by 3 bases, with 17 bases left in between. Here the CDR3 DNA reads TGTGCCAGCAGTCCGGCGGAGCGGGTTATCTACAATGAGCAGTTCTTC. It translates to CASSPAERVIYNEQFF.

The chain has TRBV5-6 and TRBJ1-2; the D is unclear. CDR1 SGHDT and CDR2 YYEEEE come from the germline V gene. V was trimmed by 1 base and J by 8 bases, leaving 12 bases between them. The CDR3 is 13 amino acids. The chain's CDR3 is CASSLFVSGGYTF. CDR3 bases: TGTGCCAGCAGCTTGTTCGTTTCTGGCGGCTACACCTTC.

This clone was observed once. V is TRBV18 and J is TRBJ2-2, with 7 bases lining up with TRBD1. V trimming: 2 bases; J trimming: 4 bases; junction bases outside the gene matches: 16. The CDR3 consists of 19 residues. The germline V gene has CDR1 KGHSH and CDR2 LQKENI. The CDR3 here is CASSPLGQSLAKTTGELFF. The CDR3 DNA follows: TGTGCCAGCTCACCATTGGGACAGAGCCTAGCTAAAACCACCGGGGAGCTGTTTTTT.